This TCR beta chain was obtained from a study of response to subunit inactivated influenza vaccine. Study findings and constraints: Authors suggested each seasonal influenza vaccination recruits few new T cells.

A few counts support this clonotype. Its matching antigen is unknown. This CDR3 has 14 residues. V gave up 5 bases and J gave up 4 bases, with 14 bases separating them. Each CDR3 protein is one row after TCRdb ran MiXCR on the RT-PCR reads. This sample yields some 500,000 distinct CDR3 sequences, of which roughly 13% are seen a single time; about 12% belongs to the top ten. The receptor was isolated from a man aged 45-65 years who received an inactivated influenza vaccine. The starting material was PBMCs from blood, obtained roughly 6 weeks after vaccination. This chain uses TRBV12-3 or TRBV12-4 with TRBJ1-2; a weak D match, TRBD1 (5 bases). The CDR3, as DNA: TGTGCCAGCAGTCGGGACTCCTGGGGCTATGGCTACACCTTC. This sequence encodes CASSRDSWGYGYTF.